The present TCR beta chain was sequenced within a study of a mutant IDH1 vaccine in newly diagnosed glioma. Regarding this clone: Antigen unknown.

With V trimmed by 3 bases and J by 1 base, 1 base remained unmatched. The germline V gene has CDR1 SGDLS and CDR2 YYNGEE. The CDR3 contains 14 residues. Time point noted: week 5, during vaccination. The investigators gave 300 ug of mutant IDH1 20-mer peptide in each vaccine dose, together with topical imiquimod. The assay was immunoSEQ multiplex PCR, and TCRdb's table has in-frame clones only and misses some. The data hold roughly 51,000 clones, with less than 85% observed a single time. The chain has TRBV9 and TRBJ2-3; 8 bases agree with TRBD2. The sequence derives from a woman aged 18 to 35 with glioma. Some clones in this sample may be carry-over from other donors' samples. The sequencing used PBMCs, collected from a glioma patient whose treatment included an IDH1 peptide vaccine. The CDR3 nucleotides are TGTGCCAGCAGCGCTAGCGGGCGCACAGATACGCAGTATTTT. It translates to CASSASGRTDTQYF.